The 17 T cell receptor beta chains below were found in one sample sequenced in a study of OX40 agonist ivuxolimab in advanced cancers. Only in-frame clones appear in the TCRdb table, and some are missing; sequencing was by immunoSEQ multiplex PCR. The sample comprises 70,000 to 75,000 clones, 88% of which are singletons, and around 2.6% rests with the top ten. This specimen was CD4+ or CD8+ T cells sorted from blood, taken in a trial of the OX40 agonist ivuxolimab. The source of these receptors is an adult with an advanced solid tumor such as melanoma, head and neck, liver or kidney cancer.

This chain joins TRBV6-5 and TRBJ2-1; D perhaps matches TRBD2 (6 bases). The CDR3 runs to 14 residues. V lost 4 bases to trimming and J lost 6 bases, with 13 bases between them. Germline values: CDR1 MNHEY, CDR2 SVGAGI. In DNA form, the CDR3 reads TGTGCCAGCAGTTTGGGGGGAGGCCCCAATGAGCAGTTCTTC. It encodes CASSLGGGPNEQFF.

The chain links TRBV9 to TRBJ2-7; 7 nucleotides align to TRBD2. Per the germline V gene, CDR1 is SGDLS and CDR2 is YYNGEE. CDR3 length equals 14 residues. V lost 2 bases and J lost 0; bases outside the gene matches: 2. CDR3 in amino acids: CASSVGTNSYEQYF. Here the CDR3 DNA reads TGTGCCAGCAGCGTCGGGACTAACTCCTACGAGCAGTACTTC.

The chain employs TRBV10-3 and TRBJ2-5, with 10 bases aligning to TRBD2. The CDR3 length is 16 residues. CDR1 is ENHRY and CDR2 is SYGVKD in the germline V gene. After removal of 4 bases from V and 1 base from J, the junction contained 6 bases not matched to a gene. CDR3 bases: TGTGCCATCAGTGGGGGGAGCGGGGGGGTCCAAGAGACCCAGTACTTC. The encoded protein is CAISGGSGGVQETQYF.

CDR3: CASSLGIGGEIRQYF. CDR3 coding DNA: TGTGCCAGCAGCTTAGGGATTGGCGGGGAAATACGACAGTATTTT. J is TRBJ2-3 and V is TRBV11-3; D possibly corresponds to TRBD2 (6 bases). The CDR3 runs 15 residues. From germline, CDR1 is SGHNT and CDR2 YENEEA. V was clipped by 1 base and J by 12 bases, with 20 bases between them.

This sequence joins TRBV7-3 and TRBJ2-1; 11 bases match TRBD1. Germline-derived CDR1 and CDR2 are SGHTA and FQGTGA. V lost 5 bases, J lost 4 bases, and 4 bases stayed unmatched. This CDR3 is 15 amino acids long. The CDR3 loop is CASSPDRGQYNEQFF. The CDR3 DNA is TGTGCCAGCAGCCCGGACAGGGGGCAATACAATGAGCAGTTCTTC.

This chain links TRBV13 with TRBJ2-7; TRBD1 matches at 7 bases. The germline CDR1 and CDR2 sequences are PRHDT and FYEKMQ (reference sequence). This CDR3 is 14 amino acids long. J was trimmed by 5 bases and V by 8 bases; bases with no gene match: 12. The DNA of the CDR3 is TGTGCCAGCGGCCGGGACAGCATTTACCACGAGCAGTACTTC. Its translation: CASGRDSIYHEQYF.

V and J are TRBV19 and TRBJ2-5, with 12 bases that match TRBD2. The J call is uncertain, as TRBJ2-7 better fits the DNA end. This CDR3 is 13 amino acids long. The germline gives CDR1 LNHDA, CDR2 SQIVND (reference sequence). Here the CDR3 reads CASRTSGSFEQYF. CDR3 in DNA: TGTGCCAGTAGGACTAGCGGGAGTTTCGAGCAGTACTTC.

This chain connects TRBV15 to TRBJ2-7, with TRBD1 identical over 9 bases. Germline values: CDR1 LNHNV, CDR2 YYDKDF (reference sequence). The J segment lost 3 bases and the V segment lost 11 bases, leaving 11 bases of the junction unmatched. This CDR3 region has 14 residues. Here the CDR3 DNA reads TGTGCCTCCGCAAAGGGGACAGGGAACTACGAGCAGTACTTC. Translation: CASAKGTGNYEQYF.

The V call is TRBV28, the J call TRBJ1-1, with D maybe TRBD1 (6 bases). The V end was cut by 6 bases, the J end by 4 bases, with 18 bases between. The CDR3 has 15 residues. Germline lookup yields CDR1 MDHEN and CDR2 SYDVKM. In DNA form, the CDR3 reads TGTGCCAGCAGCCCGGGTGGGGGGGCCCCCACTGAAGCTTTCTTT. Protein: CASSPGGGAPTEAFF.

A single count supports this clone. The chain has TRBV2 and TRBJ2-1; D unresolved. V gave up 6 bases and J gave up 6 bases, with 9 bases separating them. Germline-derived CDR1 and CDR2 are SNHLY and FYNNEI. The CDR3 is made up of 12 amino acids. The CDR3 here is CASRGIVNEQFF. For the CDR3, the DNA is TGTGCCAGCAGGGGTATAGTCAATGAGCAGTTCTTC.

This chain uses TRBV30 with TRBJ2-1; a weak D match, TRBD1 (5 bases). With 0 bases removed from V and 10 bases from J, the gap between germline ends came to 16 bases. This CDR3 is built from 14 residues. Per germline, CDR1 GTSNPN and CDR2 SVGIG (reference sequence). The CDR3 DNA is TGTGCCTGGAGTGTACAGGCCCTAGTCCAGGAGCAGTTCTTC. Its protein is CAWSVQALVQEQFF.

This clone has only one observation. This chain connects TRBV18 to TRBJ1-5; D gene ambiguous. This CDR3 region has 15 residues. CDR1 KGHSH and CDR2 LQKENI come from the germline V gene. The V end was cut by 0 bases, the J end by 4 bases, with 10 bases between. CDR3 sequence: CASSPPGYTNQPQHF. CDR3 nucleotide sequence: TGTGCCAGCTCACCACCGGGGTACACTAATCAGCCCCAGCATTTT.

The V and J genes are TRBV5-5 and TRBJ1-4; D perhaps matches TRBD1 (5 bases). Between the trimmed V and J ends, which lost 1 base and 0 bases, there was a span of 16 bases. The CDR3 has 18 residues. The germline V gene encodes CDR1 SGHKS and CDR2 YYEKEE (reference sequence). The CDR3 nucleotides read TGTGCCAGCAGCTTGAGTCCGGGCAGGGCTACAACTAATGAAAAACTGTTTTTT. It specifies CASSLSPGRATTNEKLFF. Using reference TRBV5-5 and TRBJ1-4 for the parts outside the CDR3, the full variable domain is DAGVTQSPTHLIKTRGQQVTLRCSPISGHKSVSWYQQVLGQGPQFIFQYYEKEERGRGNFPDRFSARQFPNYSSELNVNALLLGDSALYLCASSLSPGRATTNEKLFFGSGTQLSVL.

The chain combines TRBV9 with TRBJ2-7; a possible D gene is TRBD2 (6 bases). CDR1 is SGDLS, CDR2 YYNGEE, per germline. The CDR3 loop spans 13 amino acids. V lost 0 bases to trimming and J lost 6 bases, with 10 bases between them. The CDR3 loop is CASSVESGGEQYF. The CDR3 bases are TGTGCCAGCAGCGTAGAGTCCGGGGGCGAGCAGTACTTC.

Comment on this clone: Relative to the germline gene, one junction end is altered; a read error may explain this. The V call is TRBV5-4, the J call TRBJ2-1, with 9 bases that match TRBD2. Germline-derived CDR1 and CDR2 are SGHNT and YYREEE (reference sequence). The CDR3 length is 15 residues. The CDR3 DNA is TGTGCCAGCAGATTGGCGGGGGGGAGAGGGAATGAGCAGTTCTTC. Translation gives CASRLAGGRGNEQFF.

The chain combines TRBV9 with TRBJ1-1; maybe TRBD1 (5 bases). In germline, CDR1 is SGDLS, CDR2 YYNGEE. The ends were cut back, 0 bases at V and 9 bases at J, with 12 bases in the middle. This CDR3 comprises 13 residues. In nucleotides, the CDR3 is TGTGCCAGCAGCGTAGGGGACGGAGTGCAAGCTTTCTTT. Translating gives CASSVGDGVQAFF.

V is TRBV5-5 and J is TRBJ2-5, with 7 bases that match TRBD1. This CDR3 spans 15 amino acids. The germline CDR1 and CDR2 sequences are SGHKS and YYEKEE (reference sequence). The V segment lost 2 bases and the J segment 10 bases; nucleotides outside the gene matches: 14. CDR3 region: CASSLQGYPLGNQYF. CDR3 bases: TGTGCCAGCAGCTTACAGGGGTACCCCTTAGGGAACCAGTACTTC.